These 23 T cell receptor beta chains share one sample of origin, sequenced in a study of blood T cell repertoires in COVID-19. Clones were read by immunoSEQ multiplex PCR, and TCRdb kept only the in-frame ones, dropping some. The repertoire holds roughly 400,000 clones, with approximately 91% as singletons. The material sequenced was PBMCs or T cells enriched from blood (not recorded which). Receptors were obtained from a woman younger than 30 who had been exposed to COVID-19.

The J gene is TRBJ2-7, the V gene TRBV19, with 7 nucleotides matching TRBD1. From germline, CDR1 is LNHDA and CDR2 SQIVND (reference sequence). This CDR3 spans 13 amino acids. J gave up 3 bases and V 9 bases, and 8 bases lay outside the gene matches. The CDR3 protein is CASSTGINYEQYF. DNA of the CDR3: TGTGCCAGCTCGACAGGGATTAACTACGAGCAGTACTTC.

The table lists this clone with a few counts. V usage is TRBV5-6 and J usage is TRBJ1-1; D gene ambiguous. CDR1 is SGHDT, CDR2 YYEEEE, per germline. V lost 2 bases and J 2 bases, leaving 7 bases between the germline ends. The CDR3 contains 13 residues. The CDR3 bases are TGTGCCAGCAGCTTTACAGCAAACACTGAAGCTTTCTTT. Translation: CASSFTANTEAFF.

The DNA for the CDR3 is TGTGCCAGCGCGTCTAGCGGGTTTCTTGAGTACTTC. Encoded protein: CASASSGFLEYF. This chain joins TRBV27 and TRBJ2-7; 8 positions agree with TRBD2. V lost 8 bases and J lost 11; bases outside the gene matches: 11. Germline V gene lookup returns CDR1 MNHEY and CDR2 SMNVEV (reference sequence). The CDR3 consists of 12 residues.

The CDR3 region is CASSESGTGTYNSPLHF. For the CDR3, the DNA is TGTGCCAGCAGTGAGTCCGGGACAGGGACCTATAATTCACCCCTCCACTTT. The gene calls are TRBV2 and TRBJ1-6; TRBD1 matches at 9 bases. V shed 3 bases and J 2 bases; nucleotides not matched to a gene: 5. This CDR3 contains 17 residues. CDR1 SNHLY and CDR2 FYNNEI come from the germline V gene.

The chain is built from TRBV6-5 and TRBJ2-7; 12 bases are shared with TRBD2. The CDR3 is made up of 14 amino acids. The germline CDR1 and CDR2 sequences are MNHEY and SVGAGI. V gave up 8 bases and J gave up 2 bases; unmatched junction bases: 4. CDR3 sequence reads: CASGLAGGPYEQYF. CDR3 nucleotides: TGTGCCAGCGGGCTAGCGGGAGGGCCCTACGAGCAGTACTTC.

V and J are TRBV18 and TRBJ2-5; a weak D match, TRBD2 (5 bases). V was cut by 2 bases and J by 0 bases, with 19 bases left in between. CDR1 KGHSH and CDR2 LQKENI come from the germline V gene. This CDR3 is 18 amino acids long. The DNA of the CDR3 is TGTGCCAGCTCACCAGTAACTCTAGCACTTTCGTACCAAGAGACCCAGTACTTC. Amino acid sequence: CASSPVTLALSYQETQYF.

This rearrangement joins TRBV28 to TRBJ1-1, with D possibly TRBD1 on 6 matching bases. Germline CDR1 MDHEN, CDR2 SYDVKM. CDR3 size: 12 residues. Trimming left V 8 bases short and J 6 bases short, with 13 bases between. CDR3 protein: CASLQGGAEAFF. CDR3 nucleotides: TGTGCCAGCCTACAAGGGGGAGCTGAAGCTTTCTTT.

This clone was seen once. J is TRBJ2-1 and V is TRBV19; TRBD1 aligns across 11 bases. Germline values: CDR1 LNHDA, CDR2 SQIVND (reference sequence). The CDR3 is 17 amino acids. V lost 4 bases and J lost 2; bases outside the gene matches: 7. CDR3 sequence: CASSTRDRGTPYNEQFF. DNA of the CDR3: TGTGCCAGTAGTACTAGGGACAGGGGGACCCCCTACAATGAGCAGTTCTTC.

The chain has TRBV14 and TRBJ2-3; 8 bases match TRBD2. This CDR3 comprises 19 residues. Trimming cost V 1 base and J 1 base; bases outside gene matches: 13. Germline CDR1 reads SGHDN; CDR2 reads FVKESK. The CDR3 is CASSQVWLAGGLRTDTQYF. The CDR3 nucleotides read TGTGCCAGCAGCCAAGTATGGCTAGCGGGCGGGCTTCGCACAGATACGCAGTATTTT.

The CDR3 protein is CASSYPSEFGQPQHF. DNA for the CDR3: TGTGCCAGCAGTTACCCCTCGGAGTTTGGTCAGCCCCAGCATTTT. The chain recombines TRBV6-2 or TRBV6-3 with TRBJ1-5; unclear D gene. Germline assignment: CDR1 MNHEY and CDR2 SVGEGT. This CDR3 comprises 15 residues. Trimming removed 2 bases at V and 6 bases at J, with 14 bases between.

The rearrangement uses TRBV7-2 and TRBJ2-5, with TRBD2 as a possible D gene (6 bases). CDR1 and CDR2 (germline): SGHTA, FQGNSA. This CDR3 is 12 amino acids long. With 7 bases removed from V and 2 bases from J, the gap between germline ends came to 8 bases. CDR3 in amino acids: CASKEGQETQYF. The CDR3 DNA sequence: TGTGCCAGCAAGGAGGGTCAAGAGACCCAGTACTTC.

The V and J genes are TRBV7-2 and TRBJ2-1; D is possibly TRBD1 (5 bases). In germline, CDR1 is SGHTA, CDR2 FQGNSA. The germline V and J ends were trimmed by 1 base and 7 bases, with 14 bases remaining between them. This CDR3 region has 15 residues. The CDR3 DNA reads as TGTGCCAGCAGCTTAGGCAGGGCAGTTGGGAATGAGCAGTTCTTC. Its translation: CASSLGRAVGNEQFF.

The chain joins TRBV20-1 to TRBJ2-2; 9 bases fit TRBD1. V dropped 3 bases and J dropped 2; count of bases not matched to a gene: 4. The CDR3 is 15 residues long. The germline gives CDR1 DFQATT, CDR2 SNEGSKA (reference sequence). This chain's CDR3 is CSASKTGGNTGELFF. CDR3 bases: TGCAGTGCTAGTAAGACAGGGGGAAACACCGGGGAGCTGTTTTTT.

The chain couples TRBV19 to TRBJ2-7, with TRBD2 matching 12 bases. The CDR3 totals 14 residues. Germline V gene lookup returns CDR1 LNHDA and CDR2 SQIVND (reference sequence). The V segment lost 5 bases and the J segment 5 bases; nucleotides outside the gene matches: 4. CDR3 nucleotide sequence: TGTGCCAGTAGTTCGACTAGCGGGAGTGACGAGCAGTACTTC. It is translated as CASSSTSGSDEQYF.

The rearrangement uses TRBV6-5 and TRBJ1-2, with D perhaps TRBD1 (5 bases). The germline V gene has CDR1 MNHEY and CDR2 SVGAGI. V was pared by 4 bases and J by 5 bases, with 14 bases between. The CDR3 has 14 amino acids. CDR3 residues: CASSSSRAGYGYTF. The DNA of the CDR3 is TGTGCCAGCAGTTCCAGTAGGGCAGGGTATGGCTACACCTTC.

The rearrangement uses TRBV28 and TRBJ2-3, with 7 bases identical to TRBD1. The V segment lost 7 bases and the J segment 3 bases; nucleotides outside the gene matches: 7. The CDR3 has 14 residues. Germline CDR1 MDHEN, CDR2 SYDVKM. This CDR3 reads CASMRGLGTDTQYF. CDR3 nucleotides: TGTGCCAGCATGAGGGGGCTTGGAACAGATACGCAGTATTTT. The full variable domain, its missing parts supplied by reference TRBV28 and TRBJ2-3, is DVKVTQSSRYLVKRTGEKVFLECVQDMDHENMFWYRQDPGLGLRLIYFSYDVKMKEKGDIPEGYSVSREKKERFSLILESASTNQTSMYLCASMRGLGTDTQYFGPGTRLTVL.

The genes are TRBV12-5 and TRBJ1-1, with 7 bases identical to TRBD1. The ends lost 3 bases at V and 5 bases at J; junction bases unmatched: 9. The length of the CDR3 is 15 residues. Germline values: CDR1 LGHNT, CDR2 FRNRAP. CDR3 sequence: CASGFTTGLGTEAFF. CDR3 sequence (DNA): TGTGCTAGTGGTTTCACGACAGGGCTGGGGACTGAAGCTTTCTTT.

The chain carries TRBV28 and TRBJ2-2, with 8 nucleotides matching TRBD2. V dropped 6 bases and J dropped 8; count of bases not matched to a gene: 14. The CDR3 is made up of 16 amino acids. Germline CDR1 reads MDHEN; CDR2 reads SYDVKM. CDR3 nucleotide sequence: TGTGCCAGCAGGAGTAGCGGGATTCTTGTATTAGGGGAGCTGTTTTTT. It is translated as CASRSSGILVLGELFF.

V is TRBV27 and J is TRBJ1-5, with D possibly matching TRBD1 (5 bases). The CDR3 runs 14 residues. The V gene's germline CDR1 is MNHEY and CDR2 SMNVEV (reference sequence). Trimming removed 1 base from V and 5 bases from J, with 9 bases in between. This CDR3 reads CASSLLAGYQPQHF. The CDR3 DNA reads TGTGCCAGCAGTTTATTGGCAGGGTATCAGCCCCAGCATTTT.

A note on this clone: In the same sample, other DNA sequences code for this CDR3. V gene TRBV5-1 combines with J gene TRBJ1-3; D unclear. CDR3 length: 15 residues. Trimming stripped 0 bases from V and 0 bases from J, with 7 bases between. CDR1 and CDR2 (germline): SGHRS, YFSETQ. DNA of the CDR3: TGCGCCAGCAGCTTGGCCCCGTCCTCTGGAAACACCATATATTTT. Translation gives CASSLAPSSGNTIYF.

The V call is TRBV6-2 or TRBV6-3, the J call TRBJ1-5; 8 positions match TRBD1. The CDR3 length is 15 residues. The V gene end was trimmed by 0 bases and the J gene end by 5 bases; junction bases not matched to a gene: 3. CDR1 and CDR2 from the germline V gene are MNHEY and SVGEGT. In DNA, the CDR3 is TGTGCCAGCAGTTACTCGGACAGGGTGGATCAGCCCCAGCATTTT. The encoded protein is CASSYSDRVDQPQHF.

This rearrangement joins TRBV19 to TRBJ2-1; a weak D match, TRBD1 (5 bases). The germline CDR1 and CDR2 sequences are LNHDA and SQIVND (reference sequence). This CDR3 comprises 13 residues. V was pared by 9 bases and J by 7 bases, with 16 bases between. Written as DNA, the CDR3 is TGTGCCAGCGGGCCGCAAGGGGAAAATGAGCAGTTCTTC. It translates to CASGPQGENEQFF.

The J gene is TRBJ1-4, the V gene TRBV2, with D unresolved. Trimming shortened V by 3 bases and J by 8 bases, and 13 bases separated the two germline ends. This CDR3 region has 14 residues. Germline V lookup: CDR1 SNHLY, CDR2 FYNNEI. The CDR3 DNA is TGTGCCAGCAGTGAGGGTTGGACTGAAGAAAAACTGTTTTTT. Encoded protein: CASSEGWTEEKLFF.